This T cell receptor beta chain was sequenced in a study of T cells in tuberculosis (dated by TCRdb to about 2018). Notes on the research overall: The study combined CD1B tetramers and high-throughput TCR immunosequencing to characterize T cells specific for the mycobacterial lipid antigen glucose monomycolate (GMM). In a South African clinical cohort, IGRA-negative adolescents, IGRA-positive adolescents with latent tuberculosis and adults with active tuberculosis were compared, with ten to eleven people in each group. Results the study describes overall, beyond this receptor: The smaller NN-distances were partly driven by shorter CDR3-alpha lengths in active tuberculosis patients, and the difference for TCR-beta did not reach statistical significance. Active tuberculosis TCR-alpha repertoires showed smaller mean NN-distances to GMM-specific TCRs than IGRA-negative controls, suggesting clonal expansion of these TCRs. Using GEM motif frequencies, a classifier achieved 65% to 75% accuracy, whereas a classifier built on the diverse GMM-specific repertoire got to around 90% accuracy (AUROC around 0.89). Clinical samples were chosen by availability of cryopreserved specimens, and active tuberculosis cases were adults while controls were adolescents.

The immunoSEQ multiplex PCR assay was used to generate TCR libraries, with TCR-beta and/or TCR-alpha/delta assays applied to each sample. Amplified TCR libraries were sequenced on the Illumina high-throughput platform. In the source study's methods: Clustering and dimensionality reduction relied on pairwise TCRdist distances among GMM-specific receptors from T cells that were either sorted ex vivo or expanded in vitro. Each clinical repertoire was assigned a mean NN-distance score, defined as the average TCRdist to the nearest 10% of tetramer-positive reference sequences. GEM TCR motif frequency was calculated as the fraction of unique TCRs that matched known GEM sequences by V/J usage and CDR3 length. Linear discriminant analysis with leave-one-out cross-validation, implemented in scikit-learn, was used to classify active tuberculosis. The source is immuneACCESS, and TCRdb retained only in-frame sequences with V and J called. Part of the clones is not carried over; for the studies checked, unresolved V genes explain less than half of this, and the remainder is unexplained. The D gene and trimming were derived from the DNA, and the V and J assignments and clone size from that table. Within this sample are 30,000 to 35,000 clones, with more than 85% of them counted one time only. The ten largest clonotypes hold about 2.2% of the sample.

This clone was seen a handful of times. The target of this receptor is not known. Base quality data are lacking; no much larger clone is found one base away. There are 15 amino acids in the CDR3, from cysteine to phenylalanine inclusive. Only CDR3 DNA is held: 45 bases, read in frame from base 1. Trimming at the junction amounts to 5 bases on V and 0 bases on J, and the germline ends lie 16 bases apart. As encoded in the germline V gene, CDR1 is SQVTM while CDR2 is ANQGSEA. At study entry, adolescents were screened for latent tuberculosis infection using a tuberculin skin test and the QuantiFERON-TB GOLD In-Tube IGRA. Immunosequencing was performed on unsorted cryopreserved PBMC and covered about 110,000 T cells per clinical donor on average. Eleven high schools in the Worcester region of the Western Cape, South Africa, served as enrollment sites for adolescents aged 12 to 18 years. Around 10 adolescents infected with M. tuberculosis and around 10 uninfected adolescents were chosen and matched for age and sex. For the adolescents, PBMC were isolated by density centrifugation from freshly drawn heparinized blood and then cryopreserved.

In this chain, TRBV29-1 is recombined with TRBJ1-1, with a weak D call of TRBD1 (5 bases match). The sample taken for sequencing was PBMCs. The receptor comes from a donor between 10 and 35 years old with latent tuberculosis or without tuberculosis infection. The CDR3 is CSVRAGWGMNTEAFF. The DNA reads TGCAGCGTTCGCGCAGGGTGGGGCATGAACACTGAAGCTTTCTTT.